This TCR beta chain derives from a study of T cells in localized non-small cell lung cancer. Overall study results and limits: Appearance in adjacent lung was seen for a median around 60 of the top 100 tumor clones. Uninvolved adjacent lung had higher T cell clonality than tumor and all other tissues.

A few counts support this clone. Its antigen is not identified. Germline assignment: CDR1 SGHVS and CDR2 FQNEAQ. The CDR3 is made up of 14 amino acids. V was shortened by 5 bases and J by 6 bases, with 14 bases between the two germline ends. Clones were read by immunoSEQ multiplex PCR, and TCRdb kept only the in-frame ones, dropping some. The sample carries over 30,000 clones, about four fifths recorded once. The sequenced sample was peripheral blood, obtained before any cancer treatment. The gene calls are TRBV7-8 and TRBJ2-1; no reliable D call. This clonotype originated in a male donor older than 55 with stage II squamous cell lung carcinoma. The CDR3 sequence: CASSHNPWGNEQFF. The CDR3 DNA reads as TGTGCCAGCAGCCATAACCCTTGGGGCAATGAGCAGTTCTTC.